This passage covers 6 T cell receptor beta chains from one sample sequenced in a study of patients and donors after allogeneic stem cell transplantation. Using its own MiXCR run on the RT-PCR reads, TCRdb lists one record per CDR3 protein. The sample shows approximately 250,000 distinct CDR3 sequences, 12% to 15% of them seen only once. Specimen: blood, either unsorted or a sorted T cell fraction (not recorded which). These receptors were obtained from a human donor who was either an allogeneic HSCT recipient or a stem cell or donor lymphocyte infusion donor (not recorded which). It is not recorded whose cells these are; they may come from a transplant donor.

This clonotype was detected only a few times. The CDR3 DNA reads as TGTGCCAGCAGCCAGGAGGGACAGCCCTCCTACGAGCAGTACTTC. Translating it yields CASSQEGQPSYEQYF. The chain couples TRBV4-2 to TRBJ2-7; D perhaps matches TRBD1 (7 bases). This CDR3 region has 15 residues. The V and J ends lost 3 bases and 0 bases respectively, with 12 bases between them. CDR1 is LGHNA, CDR2 YNFKEQ, per germline.

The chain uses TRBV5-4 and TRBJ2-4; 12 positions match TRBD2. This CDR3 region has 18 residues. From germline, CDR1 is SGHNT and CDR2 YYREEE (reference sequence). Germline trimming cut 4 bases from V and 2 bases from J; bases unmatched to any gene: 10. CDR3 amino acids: CASSRPPSGGASKNIQYF. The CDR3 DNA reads TGTGCCAGCAGCCGGCCCCCTAGCGGGGGGGCCTCCAAAAACATTCAGTACTTC.

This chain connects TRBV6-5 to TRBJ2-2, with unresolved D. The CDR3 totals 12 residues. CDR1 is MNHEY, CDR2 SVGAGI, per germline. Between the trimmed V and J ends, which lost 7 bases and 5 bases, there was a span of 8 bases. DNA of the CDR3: TGTGCCAGCAAATGGGTGACCGGGGAGCTGTTTTTT. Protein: CASKWVTGELFF.

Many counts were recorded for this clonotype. The CDR3, as DNA: TGTGCCAGCAGCCGCGGACTAGCGGGAACCGGGGAGCTGTTTTTT. Protein: CASSRGLAGTGELFF. The chain couples TRBV7-8 to TRBJ2-2; 12 nucleotides match TRBD2. The CDR3 length is 15 residues. Germline loops: CDR1 SGHVS, CDR2 FQNEAQ. V dropped 5 bases and J dropped 5; count of bases not matched to a gene: 3.

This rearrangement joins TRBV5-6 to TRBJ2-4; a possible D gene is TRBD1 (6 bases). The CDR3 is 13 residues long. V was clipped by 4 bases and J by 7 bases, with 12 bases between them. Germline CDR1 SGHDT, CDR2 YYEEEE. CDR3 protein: CASSAQGTNIQYF. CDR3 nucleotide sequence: TGTGCCAGCAGCGCACAGGGTACGAACATTCAGTACTTC.

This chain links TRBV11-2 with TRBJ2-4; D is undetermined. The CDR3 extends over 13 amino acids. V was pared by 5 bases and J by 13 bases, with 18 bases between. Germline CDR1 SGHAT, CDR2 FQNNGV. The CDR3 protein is CASSQGTASTQYF. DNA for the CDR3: TGTGCCAGCAGCCAAGGAACTGCGAGTACCCAGTACTTC.